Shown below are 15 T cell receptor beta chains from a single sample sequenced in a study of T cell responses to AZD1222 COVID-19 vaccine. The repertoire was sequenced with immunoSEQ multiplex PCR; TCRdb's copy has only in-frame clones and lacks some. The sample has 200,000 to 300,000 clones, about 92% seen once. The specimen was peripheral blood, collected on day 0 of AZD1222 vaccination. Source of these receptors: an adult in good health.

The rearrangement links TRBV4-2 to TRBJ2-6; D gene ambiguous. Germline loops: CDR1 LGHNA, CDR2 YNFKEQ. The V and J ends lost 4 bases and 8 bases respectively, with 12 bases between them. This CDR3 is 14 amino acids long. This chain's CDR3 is CASSPLGRTNVLTF. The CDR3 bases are TGTGCCAGCAGCCCCCTCGGACGGACCAACGTCCTGACTTTC.

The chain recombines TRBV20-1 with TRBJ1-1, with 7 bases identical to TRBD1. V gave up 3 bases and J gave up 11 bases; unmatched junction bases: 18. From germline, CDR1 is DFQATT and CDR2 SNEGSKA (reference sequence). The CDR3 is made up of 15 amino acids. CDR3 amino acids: CSASRPGTAGHLAFF. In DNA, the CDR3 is TGCAGTGCTAGTAGGCCCGGGACAGCCGGGCATCTGGCTTTCTTT.

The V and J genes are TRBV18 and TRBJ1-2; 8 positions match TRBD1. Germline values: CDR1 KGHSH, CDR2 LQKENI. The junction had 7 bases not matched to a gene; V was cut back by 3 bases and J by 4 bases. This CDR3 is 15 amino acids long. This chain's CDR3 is CASSPGQVRSYGYTF. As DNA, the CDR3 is TGTGCCAGCTCACCGGGACAGGTGAGGAGCTATGGCTACACCTTC. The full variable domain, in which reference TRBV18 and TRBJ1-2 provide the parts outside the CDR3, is NAGVMQNPRHLVRRRGQEARLRCSPMKGHSHVYWYRQLPEEGLKFMVYLQKENIIDESGMPKERFSAEFPKEGPSILRIQQVVRGDSAAYFCASSPGQVRSYGYTFGSGTRLTVV.

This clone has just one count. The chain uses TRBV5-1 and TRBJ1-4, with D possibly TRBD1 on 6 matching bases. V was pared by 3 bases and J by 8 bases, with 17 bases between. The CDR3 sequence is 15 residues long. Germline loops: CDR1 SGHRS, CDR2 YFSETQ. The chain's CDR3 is CASSSTGSGKEKLFF. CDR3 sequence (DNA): TGCGCCAGCAGCTCCACAGGGTCGGGGAAGGAAAAACTGTTTTTT.

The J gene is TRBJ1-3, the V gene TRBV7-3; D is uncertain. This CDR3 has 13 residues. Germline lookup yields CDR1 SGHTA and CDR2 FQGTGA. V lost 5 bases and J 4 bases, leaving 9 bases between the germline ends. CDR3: CASSPVGGNTIYF. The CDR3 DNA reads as TGTGCCAGCAGCCCCGTGGGCGGAAACACCATATATTTT.

CDR3 in DNA: TGTGCCAGCAGTTTTGGGAGGGAGGCCCTCTCCTACGAGCAGTACTTC. This sequence encodes CASSFGREALSYEQYF. The rearrangement links TRBV28 to TRBJ2-7; 7 nucleotides line up with TRBD2. CDR1 is MDHEN and CDR2 is SYDVKM in the germline V gene. The CDR3 contains 16 residues. V lost 3 bases, J lost 0 bases, and 8 bases stayed unmatched. The variable domain in full, completed from reference TRBV28 and TRBJ2-7, reads DVKVTQSSRYLVKRTGEKVFLECVQDMDHENMFWYRQDPGLGLRLIYFSYDVKMKEKGDIPEGYSVSREKKERFSLILESASTNQTSMYLCASSFGREALSYEQYFGPGTRLTVT.

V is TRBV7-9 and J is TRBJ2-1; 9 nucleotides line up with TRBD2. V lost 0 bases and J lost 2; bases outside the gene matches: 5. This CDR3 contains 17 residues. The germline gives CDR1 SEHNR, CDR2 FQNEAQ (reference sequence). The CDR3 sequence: CASSLATTSGPYNEQFF. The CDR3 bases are TGTGCCAGCAGCTTAGCGACAACTAGCGGGCCCTACAATGAGCAGTTCTTC.

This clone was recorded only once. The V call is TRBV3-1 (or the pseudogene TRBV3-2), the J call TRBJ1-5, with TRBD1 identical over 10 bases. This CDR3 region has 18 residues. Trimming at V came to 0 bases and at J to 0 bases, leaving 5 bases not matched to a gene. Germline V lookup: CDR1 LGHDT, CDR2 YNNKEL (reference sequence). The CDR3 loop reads CASSQEGGTGDSNQPQHF. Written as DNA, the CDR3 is TGTGCCAGCAGCCAAGAGGGAGGGACAGGGGATAGCAATCAGCCCCAGCATTTT.

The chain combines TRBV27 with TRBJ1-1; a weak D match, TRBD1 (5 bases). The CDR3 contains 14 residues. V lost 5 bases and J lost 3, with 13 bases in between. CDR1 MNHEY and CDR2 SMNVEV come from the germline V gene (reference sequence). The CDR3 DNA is TGTGCCAGCAGTGCTTCAAGGGGAGACACTGAAGCTTTCTTT. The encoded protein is CASSASRGDTEAFF.

The CDR3 DNA reads TGCGCCAGCAGCCAAGGGGGCCCCATAACTGAAGCTTTCTTT. Translation gives CASSQGGPITEAFF. The chain couples TRBV4-3 to TRBJ1-1; D perhaps matches TRBD1 (5 bases). The germline CDR1 and CDR2 sequences are LGHNA and YSLEER. This CDR3 has 14 residues. V was pared by 1 base and J by 5 bases, with 11 bases between.

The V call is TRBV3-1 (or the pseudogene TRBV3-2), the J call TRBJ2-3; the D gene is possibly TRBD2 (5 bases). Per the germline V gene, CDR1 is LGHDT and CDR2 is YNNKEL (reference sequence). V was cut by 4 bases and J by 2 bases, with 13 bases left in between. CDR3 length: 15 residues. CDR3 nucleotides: TGTGCCAGCAGCCCACGGACTGGAACCACAGATACGCAGTATTTT. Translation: CASSPRTGTTDTQYF.

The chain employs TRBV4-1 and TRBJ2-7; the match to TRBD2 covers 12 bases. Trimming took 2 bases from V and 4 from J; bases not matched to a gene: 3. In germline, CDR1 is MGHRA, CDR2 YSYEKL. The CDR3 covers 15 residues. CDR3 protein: CASSQLAGGNYEQYF. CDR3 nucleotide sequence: TGCGCCAGCAGCCAACTAGCGGGGGGGAATTACGAGCAGTACTTC.

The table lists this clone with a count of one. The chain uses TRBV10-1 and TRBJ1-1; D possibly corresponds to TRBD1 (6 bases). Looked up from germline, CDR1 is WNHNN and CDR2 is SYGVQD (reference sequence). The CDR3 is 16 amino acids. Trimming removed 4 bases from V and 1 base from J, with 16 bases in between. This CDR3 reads CASSASVTGKNTEAFF. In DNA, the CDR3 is TGCGCCAGCAGTGCCTCCGTTACAGGGAAGAACACTGAAGCTTTCTTT.

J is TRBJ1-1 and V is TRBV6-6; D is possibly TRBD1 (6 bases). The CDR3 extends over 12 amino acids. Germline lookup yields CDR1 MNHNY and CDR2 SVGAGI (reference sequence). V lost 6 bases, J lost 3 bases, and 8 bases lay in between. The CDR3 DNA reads TGTGCCAGCAGAAGGACAGACACTGAAGCTTTCTTT. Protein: CASRRTDTEAFF.

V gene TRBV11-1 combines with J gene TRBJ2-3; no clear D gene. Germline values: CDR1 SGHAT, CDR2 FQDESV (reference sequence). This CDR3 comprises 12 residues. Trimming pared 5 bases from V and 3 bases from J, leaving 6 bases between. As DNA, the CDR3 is TGTGCCAGCAGCATTCAGACAGATACGCAGTATTTT. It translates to CASSIQTDTQYF.